This TCR beta chain was observed in a study of somatic mutations in cytotoxic T cells in rheumatoid arthritis (dated by TCRdb to about 2017). For the wider study: Sorted V beta1+ cells also underwent TCRB sequencing, and some V beta antibody-stained T-cell populations were flow-sorted at nearly 100% purity on a FACSAria II or Sony SH800. To characterize clonality, the study used TCRB deep sequencing while asking whether somatic mutations are carried by expanded CD8+ T-cell clones in newly diagnosed, untreated rheumatoid arthritis. TCRB deep sequencing covered roughly 60 patients with rheumatoid arthritis along with 20 healthy controls. Patients and controls did not essentially differ in median age, which was nearly identical between the groups. General conclusions and limits of the study: The expanded CD8+ clones had unknown antigen targets, and not appearing in virus-specific databases did not rule out that they were virus-specific. The finding that TRBV07 was slightly underrepresented in patients was left unadjusted for multiple comparisons. CD8+ T-cell clonality did not differ significantly between rheumatoid arthritis patients and age-matched healthy controls. In patients, CD8+ clonality rose with age (Spearman r of about 0.51), which was not the case in healthy controls. Several identical CD8+ TCRB sequences were found in both blood and synovial fluid, and in about an eighth of the roughly 60 patients the largest CD8+ clone exceeded 20% of CD8+ cells.

Comment on this clone: Its antigen remains unidentified. No base-level quality is on record; no much larger clone is a single base apart.

V sheds 3 bases and J sheds 5 bases, leaving 16 bases between their ends. The germline V gene encodes CDR1 MDHEN and CDR2 SYDVKM. Spanning cysteine to phenylalanine, the CDR3 consists of 15 amino acids. Only the CDR3 portion is preserved as DNA: 45 bases, with reading frame beginning at the first base. The 20 healthy controls were blood donors whose buffy coats were used; they had a median age of around 59 years (range about 21-75), and 45% to 55% were female. Positive magnetic bead selection on an AutoMACS was used to isolate CD4+ and CD8+ cells, with flow cytometry used to check purity. Peripheral blood mononuclear cells were obtained using density gradient separation with Ficoll-Paque PLUS. DNA from CD4-enriched, CD8-enriched or PBMC samples was extracted using Nucleospin Tissue or Tissue XS kits and then quantified on a Qubit 2.0 fluorometer. Sequencing of TCRB CDR3 was done on genomic DNA with the immunoSEQ assay. The original methods were these. Nothing other than productive TCRB rearrangements was included in the analyses. Defining a clone by its unique TCRB CDR3 sequence, the study calculated clonality as a productive clonality index derived from Shannon entropy. Repertoire overlap for a pair of samples was computed from each clone's template counts relative to total templates per sample. V-gene usage measured by flow cytometry correlated with TCRB sequencing V-gene usage, with a Spearman r of 0.6 to 0.75. Here the immuneACCESS table is served through TCRdb, limited to in-frame sequences with V and J called. Missing clones are a known gap in these copies; in checked studies unresolved V genes cover under half, and the rest lacks a known reason. The V and J calls and clone size are taken from that table; D and trimming were inferred from the DNA. The table for this sample lists some 40,000 clones; under 85% of them were counted only once. More than 2.5% of the sample is in the top ten clones.

The rearranged chain carries TRBV28 and TRBJ2-5; the D gene is perhaps TRBD2, from 6 matching bases. The sequencing sample was made of CD8+ T cells sorted from blood. The TCR comes from a man in his forties in good health. This receptor has the CDR3 CASSLGQASGETQYF. The bases read TGTGCCAGCAGTTTGGGGCAGGCGAGCGGGGAGACCCAGTACTTC. Outside the CDR3, residues come from the reference TRBV28 and TRBJ2-5 proteins, so the full variable domain is: DVKVTQSSRYLVKRTGEKVFLECVQDMDHENMFWYRQDPGLGLRLIYFSYDVKMKEKGDIPEGYSVSREKKERFSLILESASTNQTSMYLCASSLGQASGETQYFGPGTRLLVL.